The 31 T cell receptor beta chains given below trace back to one sample, sequenced in a study of blood T cell repertoires in COVID-19. The protocol was immunoSEQ multiplex PCR, while the TCRdb copy is restricted to in-frame clones and leaves out a portion. The sample lists over 110,000 clones; around 82% were seen once. Sequenced material: PBMCs or T cells enriched from blood (not recorded which). These receptors were taken from a man aged 40-50 years with acute COVID-19.

The genes are TRBV30 and TRBJ1-2; D not certain. Germline V gene lookup returns CDR1 GTSNPN and CDR2 SVGIG (reference sequence). V was cut by 0 bases and J by 1 base, with 9 bases left in between. The CDR3 is 14 amino acids. This CDR3 is CAWSVHQDNYGYTF. In nucleotides, the CDR3 is TGTGCCTGGAGTGTACATCAGGATAACTATGGCTACACCTTC.

The chain links TRBV6-2 or TRBV6-3 to TRBJ2-7; no firm D call. Trimming took off 0 bases at V and 0 bases at J, with 9 bases between the two ends. The CDR3 is made up of 15 amino acids. CDR1 and CDR2 from the germline V gene are MNHEY and SVGEGT. CDR3 protein: CASSYSIAGSYEQYF. CDR3 nucleotides: TGTGCCAGCAGTTACTCGATCGCAGGCTCCTACGAGCAGTACTTC.

This chain uses TRBV3-1 (or the pseudogene TRBV3-2) with TRBJ2-1; 9 nucleotides match TRBD2. The trim removed 4 bases at V and 2 bases at J, leaving 6 bases unmatched. The CDR3 runs to 16 residues. Germline V lookup: CDR1 LGHDT, CDR2 YNNKEL (reference sequence). CDR3 sequence: CASSPLGGGAYNEQFF. DNA of the CDR3: TGTGCCAGCAGCCCGCTCGGCGGGGGGGCCTACAATGAGCAGTTCTTC.

The V call is TRBV6-1, the J call TRBJ1-5, with TRBD1 matching over 7 bases. The CDR3 spans 14 residues. V lost 3 bases and J lost 2; bases outside the gene matches: 1. CDR1 and CDR2 (germline): MNHNS, SASEGT. The CDR3 reads CASSDDRGNQPQHF. The CDR3 coding sequence is TGTGCCAGCAGTGACGACAGGGGCAATCAGCCCCAGCATTTT.

The CDR3 coding sequence is TGTGCCAGCAGTTTATCGGGATGGGGACTAGCAACCTACGAGCAGTACTTC. The encoded protein is CASSLSGWGLATYEQYF. The chain uses TRBV27 and TRBJ2-7, with 9 bases aligning to TRBD2. The length of the CDR3 is 17 residues. V trimming: 0 bases; J trimming: 2 bases; junction bases outside the gene matches: 8. CDR1 MNHEY and CDR2 SMNVEV come from the germline V gene (reference sequence).

The rearrangement links TRBV13 to TRBJ2-7; D is perhaps TRBD2 (5 bases). CDR1 and CDR2 (germline): PRHDT, FYEKMQ (reference sequence). The CDR3 loop spans 16 amino acids. The V end lost 5 bases, the J end lost 6 bases, and 23 bases lay between the germline ends. The CDR3 reads CASSLSGSASQFEQYF. CDR3 in DNA: TGTGCCAGCAGCCTATCGGGGAGCGCCAGCCAGTTCGAGCAGTACTTC.

V is TRBV27 and J is TRBJ2-1; TRBD2 matches at 10 bases. The CDR3 is 20 amino acids. In germline, CDR1 is MNHEY, CDR2 SMNVEV (reference sequence). The V gene end was trimmed by 0 bases and the J gene end by 0 bases; junction bases not matched to a gene: 11. CDR3 loop: CASSLSITSGTVSSYNEQFF. The CDR3 nucleotides read TGTGCCAGCAGTTTATCGATCACTAGCGGGACCGTTTCCTCCTACAATGAGCAGTTCTTC.

The rearrangement uses TRBV5-1 and TRBJ1-6, with D possibly being TRBD1 (5 bases). V lost 0 bases, J lost 13 bases, and 11 bases lay in between. The CDR3 has 13 amino acids. Germline values: CDR1 SGHRS, CDR2 YFSETQ. CDR3 sequence reads: CASSLAGVGPLHF. The CDR3 nucleotides read TGCGCCAGCAGCTTGGCGGGGGTCGGGCCCCTCCACTTT.

This chain uses TRBV19 with TRBJ2-7, with D uncertain. The CDR3 totals 14 residues. Trimming shortened V by 2 bases and J by 0 bases, and 8 bases separated the two germline ends. Germline CDR1 is LNHDA and CDR2 is SQIVND (reference sequence). The CDR3: CASSISRVSYEQYF. In DNA form, the CDR3 reads TGTGCCAGTAGTATATCTCGCGTCTCCTACGAGCAGTACTTC.

The rearrangement joins TRBV19 to TRBJ2-1, with D perhaps TRBD1 (5 bases). Germline CDR1 is LNHDA and CDR2 is SQIVND (reference sequence). The CDR3 totals 14 residues. Trimming pared 1 base from V and 5 bases from J, leaving 9 bases between. The CDR3 region has the DNA TGTGCCAGTAGTATAGGGCAGGGTAACAATGAGCAGTTCTTC. It translates to CASSIGQGNNEQFF. The complete variable domain, with remaining parts taken from reference TRBV19 and TRBJ2-1, reads DGGITQSPKYLFRKEGQNVTLSCEQNLNHDAMYWYRQDPGQGLRLIYYSQIVNDFQKGDIAEGYSVSREKKESFPLTVTSAQKNPTAFYLCASSIGQGNNEQFFGPGTRLTVL.

This clone has only one observation. The chain employs TRBV10-1 and TRBJ2-3; 9 nucleotides match TRBD2. This CDR3 has 14 amino acids. V shed 4 bases and J 4 bases; nucleotides not matched to a gene: 3. The V gene's germline CDR1 is WNHNN and CDR2 SYGVQD (reference sequence). The CDR3 DNA reads as TGCGCCAGCAGTGTAGCGGGAGCTTCAGATACGCAGTATTTT. This translates into CASSVAGASDTQYF.

The rearrangement uses TRBV7-9 and TRBJ1-6; D gene uncertain. Deletions cut 1 base from V and 2 bases from J, with 6 bases between. This CDR3 is built from 15 residues. The V gene's germline CDR1 is SEHNR and CDR2 FQNEAQ (reference sequence). CDR3: CASSLESPYNSPLHF. The CDR3 bases are TGTGCCAGCAGCTTAGAGAGCCCCTATAATTCACCCCTCCACTTT.

The chain employs TRBV10-1 and TRBJ1-3; 7 positions match TRBD1. The CDR3 contains 15 residues. Germline assignment: CDR1 WNHNN and CDR2 SYGVQD (reference sequence). The V gene end was trimmed by 0 bases and the J gene end by 2 bases; junction bases not matched to a gene: 1. The DNA of the CDR3 is TGCGCCAGCAGTGAGTCTACAGGGGCTGGAAACACCATATATTTT. This encodes CASSESTGAGNTIYF.

This sequence joins TRBV4-1 and TRBJ1-5, with a tentative D call TRBD1 (5 bases). Looked up from germline, CDR1 is MGHRA and CDR2 is YSYEKL. Deletions cut 0 bases from V and 4 bases from J, with 16 bases between. The length of the CDR3 is 17 residues. The CDR3 region has the DNA TGCGCCAGCAGCCAAGATGGGGGGGGGATGGGGAATCAGCCCCAGCATTTT. Translation: CASSQDGGGMGNQPQHF.

This rearrangement joins TRBV24-1 to TRBJ1-5; 7 nucleotides align to TRBD1. The V gene end was trimmed by 3 bases and the J gene end by 4 bases; junction bases not matched to a gene: 8. Germline V gene sequence: CDR1 KGHDR, CDR2 SFDVKD. The CDR3 sequence is 16 residues long. The CDR3 DNA follows: TGTGCCACCAGTGATACGCAGACAGGGATGAATCAGCCCCAGCATTTT. This codes for CATSDTQTGMNQPQHF.

The chain is built from TRBV10-3 and TRBJ2-5, with D possibly being TRBD2 (5 bases). V shed 3 bases and J shed 4 bases, with 12 bases lying between them. The length of the CDR3 is 14 residues. Germline assignment: CDR1 ENHRY and CDR2 SYGVKD. The CDR3 coding sequence is TGTGCCATCAGTGAAAGAGGGCGTGGAGAGACCCAGTACTTC. Protein sequence: CAISERGRGETQYF.

In DNA, the CDR3 is TGTGCCAGCACCCCTAGGGACAGGGTCGAGCAGTACTTC. It codes for CASTPRDRVEQYF. The chain uses TRBV28 and TRBJ2-7; TRBD1 aligns across 9 bases. The CDR3 contains 13 residues. Germline CDR1 reads MDHEN; CDR2 reads SYDVKM. V lost 7 bases to trimming and J lost 6 bases; unmatched junction nucleotides: 7.

The J gene is TRBJ2-1, the V gene TRBV6-1, with 12 nucleotides matching TRBD2. With 4 bases clipped from V and 9 bases from J, the junction kept 13 bases outside the gene matches. Germline V gives CDR1 MNHNS, CDR2 SASEGT. The CDR3 has 17 amino acids. The CDR3 coding sequence is TGTGCCAGCAGTGGTCGACTAGCGGGAGTCCTTATCAGTGAGCAGTTCTTC. It translates to CASSGRLAGVLISEQFF.

CDR3 loop: CASSLQAISSYNEQFF. The CDR3 bases are TGTGCCAGCAGTTTACAGGCTATTAGCTCCTACAATGAGCAGTTCTTC. The chain recombines TRBV27 with TRBJ2-1; D gene unclear. Trimming removed 2 bases at V and 0 bases at J, with 11 bases between. The CDR3 is 16 amino acids. Germline CDR1 is MNHEY and CDR2 is SMNVEV (reference sequence).

This sequence joins TRBV6-7 and TRBJ1-3; D perhaps matches TRBD1 (5 bases). TRBV6-7 falls under the ORF class, with uncertain function. V dropped 6 bases and J dropped 10 bases, with 19 bases sitting between them. This CDR3 comprises 14 residues. The CDR3: CASRTGHEVGTIYF. The CDR3 DNA reads as TGTGCCAGCAGAACCGGACATGAGGTTGGGACCATATATTTT.

This chain links TRBV6-5 with TRBJ2-2; D perhaps matches TRBD2 (6 bases). Trimming removed 6 bases at V and 5 bases at J, with 13 bases between. The V gene's germline CDR1 is MNHEY and CDR2 SVGAGI. The CDR3 is 14 amino acids. This CDR3 is CASRAGYLTGELFF. CDR3 nucleotides: TGTGCCAGCAGGGCGGGGTATCTAACCGGGGAGCTGTTTTTT.

This clone came up once. The chain combines TRBV28 with TRBJ2-2, with 9 positions matching TRBD2. Germline V gene lookup returns CDR1 MDHEN and CDR2 SYDVKM. The trim removed 1 base at V and 2 bases at J, leaving 5 bases unmatched. This CDR3 contains 17 residues. The CDR3: CASSLYLAGSNTGELFF. In DNA form, the CDR3 reads TGTGCCAGCAGTTTATACCTAGCGGGGTCAAACACCGGGGAGCTGTTTTTT.

The V gene is TRBV15, the J gene TRBJ2-7; the match to TRBD1 covers 12 bases. The CDR3 totals 16 residues. The V and J ends lost 5 bases and 0 bases, in that order; junction bases with no gene match: 5. Germline V lookup: CDR1 LNHNV, CDR2 YYDKDF (reference sequence). CDR3 protein: CATSPRDRGPSYEQYF. For the CDR3, the DNA is TGTGCCACCAGCCCCAGGGACAGGGGGCCCTCCTACGAGCAGTACTTC.

This chain joins TRBV28 and TRBJ2-5; 16 bases are a match to TRBD2. CDR1 and CDR2 from the germline V gene are MDHEN and SYDVKM. With 6 bases clipped from V and 0 bases from J, the junction kept 7 bases outside the gene matches. This CDR3 contains 18 residues. CDR3 amino acids: CASSPSGTSGRDQETQYF. The CDR3 DNA reads as TGTGCCAGCAGCCCTTCCGGGACTAGCGGGAGGGACCAAGAGACCCAGTACTTC.

Points on this clone: Other DNA sequences of this sample code for an identical CDR3. The genes are TRBV19 and TRBJ1-1; D remains unclear. Trimming removed 6 bases at V and 0 bases at J, with 8 bases between. Germline-derived CDR1 and CDR2 are LNHDA and SQIVND (reference sequence). The CDR3 runs to 13 residues. The CDR3 sequence is CASRPTVNTEAFF. CDR3 bases: TGTGCCAGTAGGCCTACAGTGAACACTGAAGCTTTCTTT.

The V call is TRBV27, the J call TRBJ1-5, with D tentatively TRBD1 (5 bases). The V end lost 3 bases, the J end lost 0 bases, and 9 bases lay between the germline ends. There are 15 residues in the CDR3. Germline CDR1 and CDR2: MNHEY and SMNVEV (reference sequence). The CDR3 protein is CASSFGRDSNQPQHF. The CDR3 DNA follows: TGTGCCAGCAGTTTTGGCAGGGATAGCAATCAGCCCCAGCATTTT.

The rearrangement joins TRBV5-1 to TRBJ1-1; D may be TRBD1 (6 bases). In germline, CDR1 is SGHRS, CDR2 YFSETQ. V lost 4 bases and J 1 base, leaving 8 bases between the germline ends. The CDR3 covers 13 residues. Here the CDR3 DNA reads TGCGCCAGCAGCATGACAGGGAACACTGAAGCTTTCTTT. This gives the protein CASSMTGNTEAFF. Using reference TRBV5-1 and TRBJ1-1 for the parts outside the CDR3, the full variable domain is KAGVTQTPRYLIKTRGQQVTLSCSPISGHRSVSWYQQTPGQGLQFLFEYFSETQRNKGNFPGRFSGRQFSNSRSEMNVSTLELGDSALYLCASSMTGNTEAFFGQGTRLTVV.

V and J are TRBV20-1 and TRBJ2-5; no firm D call. This CDR3 has 13 residues. With 3 bases removed from V and 5 bases from J, the gap between germline ends came to 13 bases. The V gene's germline CDR1 is DFQATT and CDR2 SNEGSKA (reference sequence). The CDR3 bases are TGCAGTGCTAGTTCCCCCTCCGGGGAGACCCAGTACTTC. Residues: CSASSPSGETQYF.

The chain joins TRBV9 to TRBJ2-1; 13 bases map to TRBD2. The CDR3 runs to 19 residues. Germline loops: CDR1 SGDLS, CDR2 YYNGEE. The junction had 7 bases not matched to a gene; V was cut back by 0 bases and J by 1 base. The DNA of the CDR3 is TGTGCCAGCAGCGTAGCTATGGGGACTAGCGGGGCGTCCTACAATGAGCAGTTCTTC. Translation: CASSVAMGTSGASYNEQFF.

The chain couples TRBV6-5 to TRBJ1-1; no clear D gene. V lost 6 bases to trimming and J lost 0 bases, with 8 bases between them. In germline, CDR1 is MNHEY, CDR2 SVGAGI. This CDR3 has 13 residues. CDR3 coding DNA: TGTGCCAGCAGCGACTTGATGAACACTGAAGCTTTCTTT. As protein: CASSDLMNTEAFF.

The chain is built from TRBV24-1 and TRBJ1-2; possibly TRBD1 for D (5 bases). Trimming shortened V by 6 bases and J by 4 bases, and 11 bases separated the two germline ends. The CDR3 extends over 13 amino acids. Germline CDR1 reads KGHDR; CDR2 reads SFDVKD. CDR3: CATSYGGSYGYTF. CDR3 sequence (DNA): TGTGCCACCAGTTACGGGGGGTCCTATGGCTACACCTTC.